A selection of T cell receptor beta chains follows, all from one sample in a study of radiotherapy plus CTLA-4 blockade in lung cancer. Assay: immunoSEQ multiplex PCR; the TCRdb copy retains only in-frame clones and omits some. The repertoire includes 90,000 to 150,000 clones, 75% to 80% of them detected once, and approximately 4.7% sits in the top ten. The material was peripheral blood, obtained from a patient treated with radiotherapy plus ipilimumab. The source is a human donor with non-small cell lung cancer who had a partial response to radiotherapy plus ipilimumab. Both conserved end residues are part of each CDR3. A D gene is named only where the DNA matches it firmly. Not all rows give a size; the values are once, few, many and, for expanded clones, a class.

v_call: TRBV5-8
clone_size: -
d_call: -
j_call: TRBJ1-5
cdr3_nt: TGTGCCAGCAGCTTTGGGCAGACCAACAATCAGCCCCAGCATTTT
cdr3_aa: CASSFGQTNNQPQHF

v_call: TRBV10-3
clone_size: once
d_call: -
j_call: TRBJ2-1
cdr3_nt: TGTGCCATAGGGGGGGACAGGCCCCTCAATGAGCAGTTCTTC
cdr3_aa: CAIGGDRPLNEQFF

v_call: TRBV5-1
clone_size: once
d_call: -
j_call: TRBJ1-6
cdr3_nt: TGCGCCAGCAGCGTTCGCGGGGGCAGGGATAATTCACCCCTCCACTTT
cdr3_aa: CASSVRGGRDNSPLHF

v_call: TRBV18
clone_size: -
d_call: -
j_call: TRBJ1-4
cdr3_nt: TGTGCCAGCGGGGAGAATTCCGAAAAACTGTTTTTT
cdr3_aa: CASGENSEKLFF

v_call: TRBV5-1
clone_size: -
d_call: -
j_call: TRBJ1-1
cdr3_nt: TGCGCCAGCAGCTTGGAAGAGGTCAGGGGCACTGAAGCTTTCTTT
cdr3_aa: CASSLEEVRGTEAFF

v_call: TRBV9
clone_size: -
d_call: -
j_call: TRBJ2-3
cdr3_nt: TGTGCCAGCAGCGTGGCAGGGTACACTAGCACAGATACGCAGTATTTT
cdr3_aa: CASSVAGYTSTDTQYF

v_call: TRBV7-8
clone_size: -
d_call: TRBD2
j_call: TRBJ2-1
cdr3_nt: TGTGCCAGCAACGCCCCCCTAGCGGCGTCCTACAATGAGCAGTTCTTC
cdr3_aa: CASNAPLAASYNEQFF

v_call: TRBV28
clone_size: -
d_call: -
j_call: TRBJ2-3
cdr3_nt: TGTGCCAGCACTCGGCCAGGGACAGATACGCAGTATTTT
cdr3_aa: CASTRPGTDTQYF

v_call: TRBV27
clone_size: -
d_call: TRBD1
j_call: TRBJ2-1
cdr3_nt: TGTGCCAGCAGCGGGGGACAGGAGGACAATGAGCAGTTCTTC
cdr3_aa: CASSGGQEDNEQFF

v_call: TRBV30
clone_size: -
d_call: -
j_call: TRBJ1-3
cdr3_nt: TGTGCCTGGAAGTTGGGGGCCTACTCTGGAAACACCATATATTTT
cdr3_aa: CAWKLGAYSGNTIYF

v_call: TRBV29-1
clone_size: few
d_call: TRBD2
j_call: TRBJ2-1
cdr3_nt: TGCAGCGTTGTTAATTTCGGACTAGCGGGAGCTTGGAATGAGCAGTTCTTC
cdr3_aa: CSVVNFGLAGAWNEQFF

v_call: TRBV7-2
clone_size: once
d_call: -
j_call: TRBJ1-5
cdr3_nt: TGTGCCAGCAGCCAACCAGGCAATCAGCCCCAGCATTTT
cdr3_aa: CASSQPGNQPQHF

v_call: TRBV28
clone_size: -
d_call: -
j_call: TRBJ1-2
cdr3_nt: TGTGCCAGCAGTTCCTCTTCGTATGGCTACACCTTC
cdr3_aa: CASSSSSYGYTF

v_call: TRBV4-1
clone_size: -
d_call: TRBD1
j_call: TRBJ2-6
cdr3_nt: TGCGCCAGCAGCCAAGATCGTGGGACAGGCGGCTCCAACGTCCTGACTTTC
cdr3_aa: CASSQDRGTGGSNVLTF

v_call: TRBV7-2
clone_size: -
d_call: TRBD2
j_call: TRBJ2-3
cdr3_nt: TGTGCCAGCAGCCCTCGGGGAGGGCGGCATACAGATACGCAGTATTTT
cdr3_aa: CASSPRGGRHTDTQYF

v_call: TRBV14
clone_size: -
d_call: TRBD1
j_call: TRBJ1-4
cdr3_nt: TGTGCCAGCAGCCGACTGGACAGGGCGAATGAAAAACTGTTTTTT
cdr3_aa: CASSRLDRANEKLFF

v_call: TRBV29-1
clone_size: -
d_call: -
j_call: TRBJ1-1
cdr3_nt: TGCAGCGCATATGGACAGCGGGGCGATCTCTTT
cdr3_aa: CSAYGQRGDLF

v_call: TRBV6-6
clone_size: -
d_call: -
j_call: TRBJ2-3
cdr3_nt: TGTGCCAGCAGGAAACAGGGACGGGGCACAGATACGCAGTATTTT
cdr3_aa: CASRKQGRGTDTQYF

v_call: TRBV28
clone_size: -
d_call: TRBD2
j_call: TRBJ2-3
cdr3_nt: TGTGCCAGCACCCCGAAGCAGGGAGGGGATACGCAGTATTTT
cdr3_aa: CASTPKQGGDTQYF

v_call: TRBV19
clone_size: -
d_call: TRBD2
j_call: TRBJ2-4
cdr3_nt: TGTGCCGGGGGAGGGATGCGAGCCAAAAACATTCAGTACTTC
cdr3_aa: CAGGGMRAKNIQYF

v_call: TRBV19
clone_size: -
d_call: TRBD1
j_call: TRBJ1-1
cdr3_nt: TGTGCCAGTAGGACAGGGAGTTTGAACACTGAAGCTTTCTTT
cdr3_aa: CASRTGSLNTEAFF

v_call: TRBV6-1
clone_size: -
d_call: -
j_call: TRBJ2-7
cdr3_nt: TGTGCCAGCAGTGCAACTTCGGTTGCGCAGTACTTC
cdr3_aa: CASSATSVAQYF

v_call: TRBV28
clone_size: -
d_call: -
j_call: TRBJ2-3
cdr3_nt: TGTGCCAGCAGTTTTCCTGCGGGCACAGATACGCAGTATTTT
cdr3_aa: CASSFPAGTDTQYF

v_call: TRBV27
clone_size: -
d_call: -
j_call: TRBJ2-1
cdr3_nt: TGTGCCAGCGTAGACTTAACTAGCCGCAATGAGCAGTTCTTC
cdr3_aa: CASVDLTSRNEQFF

v_call: TRBV2
clone_size: -
d_call: TRBD1
j_call: TRBJ1-1
cdr3_nt: TGTGCCAGCAGCGGGACAGGGGGTGCCACTGAAGCTTTCTTT
cdr3_aa: CASSGTGGATEAFF

v_call: TRBV4-1
clone_size: -
d_call: TRBD1
j_call: TRBJ2-1
cdr3_nt: TGCGCCAGCAGCCAGAGCTGGGACAGGGAAAACAATGAGCAGTTCTTC
cdr3_aa: CASSQSWDRENNEQFF

v_call: TRBV19
clone_size: -
d_call: -
j_call: TRBJ2-1
cdr3_nt: TGTGCCAGTTCTTTCGGGATTGACTACTCTACCTACAATGAGCAGTTCTTC
cdr3_aa: CASSFGIDYSTYNEQFF

v_call: TRBV19
clone_size: -
d_call: TRBD1
j_call: TRBJ1-1
cdr3_nt: TGTGCCAGTAGTCCCTTCAGCCGACAGGGGGTGAGGGCTTTCTTT
cdr3_aa: CASSPFSRQGVRAFF

v_call: TRBV5-1
clone_size: -
d_call: TRBD2
j_call: TRBJ2-1
cdr3_nt: TGCGCCAGCAGCTTGGGGACTAGCATCGACAATGAGCAGTTCTTC
cdr3_aa: CASSLGTSIDNEQFF

v_call: TRBV18
clone_size: once
d_call: TRBD1
j_call: TRBJ2-7
cdr3_nt: TGTGCCAGCTCAGCGGGACAGGGGGGCTACGAGCAGTACTTC
cdr3_aa: CASSAGQGGYEQYF

v_call: TRBV9
clone_size: few
d_call: TRBD2
j_call: TRBJ2-1
cdr3_nt: TGTGCCAGCAATCTCGGTGGGAGGGCCTATGAGCAGTTCTTC
cdr3_aa: CASNLGGRAYEQFF

v_call: TRBV6-5
clone_size: -
d_call: -
j_call: TRBJ2-2
cdr3_nt: TGTGCCAGCAGGCGCAGGGGGGAAAACACCGGGGAGCTGTTTTTT
cdr3_aa: CASRRRGENTGELFF

v_call: TRBV27
clone_size: -
d_call: -
j_call: TRBJ2-1
cdr3_nt: TGTGCCAGCAGTCCCCTAATTCGGTCCGGGAATCACGGGTACAATGAGCAGTTCTTC
cdr3_aa: CASSPLIRSGNHGYNEQFF

v_call: TRBV5-1
clone_size: -
d_call: TRBD1
j_call: TRBJ1-5
cdr3_nt: TGCGCCAGCAGCTACGGGACAGGGGCAAATCAGCCCCAGCATTTT
cdr3_aa: CASSYGTGANQPQHF

v_call: TRBV27
clone_size: -
d_call: -
j_call: TRBJ1-5
cdr3_nt: TGTGCCAGCAGCCTGAGGGCAACGACCAATCAGCCCCAGCATTTT
cdr3_aa: CASSLRATTNQPQHF

v_call: TRBV6-5
clone_size: -
d_call: -
j_call: TRBJ1-3
cdr3_nt: TGTGCCGCTAGGGAGGGATACTCTGGAAACACCATATATTTT
cdr3_aa: CAAREGYSGNTIYF

v_call: TRBV7-2
clone_size: -
d_call: TRBD2
j_call: TRBJ2-1
cdr3_nt: TGTGCCAGCAGCTTAGGGCTAGCGGGAGGGTTAAATGAGCAGTTCTTC
cdr3_aa: CASSLGLAGGLNEQFF

v_call: TRBV5-1
clone_size: -
d_call: -
j_call: TRBJ2-1
cdr3_nt: TGCGCCAGCAGCTTAAGGGGGGGAGGGGGAGGCAATGAGCAGTTCTTC
cdr3_aa: CASSLRGGGGGNEQFF

v_call: TRBV6-5
clone_size: -
d_call: TRBD1
j_call: TRBJ2-4
cdr3_nt: TGTGCCAGCAGTTTTCTAACAGGGGGCCAAAACATTCAGTACTTC
cdr3_aa: CASSFLTGGQNIQYF

v_call: TRBV2
clone_size: -
d_call: -
j_call: TRBJ1-3
cdr3_nt: TGTGCCAGCAGTTTTAATTTAGGGGCTGGAAACACCATATATTTT
cdr3_aa: CASSFNLGAGNTIYF

v_call: TRBV11-2
clone_size: -
d_call: TRBD2
j_call: TRBJ2-3
cdr3_nt: TGTGCCAGCAGCGTATACGGACTAGCGGGACCAGATACGCAGTATTTT
cdr3_aa: CASSVYGLAGPDTQYF

v_call: TRBV7-8
clone_size: -
d_call: -
j_call: TRBJ2-7
cdr3_nt: TGTGCCAGCAGCTTAGACAGGGTTAGTTACGAGCAGTACTTC
cdr3_aa: CASSLDRVSYEQYF